This paragraph covers one T cell receptor beta chain sequence. Its target is not known. This sample is drawn from a study of T cell responses to AZD1222 COVID-19 vaccine. Assay: immunoSEQ multiplex PCR; the TCRdb copy retains only in-frame clones and omits some. The data hold some 120,000 clones, with roughly 93% observed a single time. The study, taken as a whole, reports: At study baseline, merely roughly 6 AZD1222 recipients were seropositive. Rises in breadth and depth of Spike-specific TCRs came after two AZD1222 doses. Dominant CD4 TCR responses targeted spike regions 160-218 and 743-854. It was only after the peak T cell response that any repertoires were sampled.

The clonotype was recovered from an adult who received the AZD1222 COVID-19 vaccine. The sequencing here drew on peripheral blood, taken 28 days after the second AZD1222 dose.

The CDR3 nucleotides read TGTGCCAGCAGCCAATTCCCTAGCGGCTCCTACAATGAGCAGTTCTTC. Its protein product is CASSQFPSGSYNEQFF. The gene calls are TRBV14 and TRBJ2-1, with TRBD2 matching 7 bases. The junction had 4 bases not matched to a gene; V was cut back by 2 bases and J by 0 bases. The CDR3 consists of 16 residues. The germline CDR1 and CDR2 sequences are SGHDN and FVKESK.